Listed here are 14 T cell receptor beta chains from one sample, sequenced in a study of T cell changes during pregnancy in multiple sclerosis. Profiled with immunoSEQ multiplex PCR; TCRdb holds only in-frame clones, not every one. The sample yields fewer than 50,000 clones, 90% to 95% seen once. This material consisted of CD4+ T cells from peripheral blood mononuclear cells, taken in the second trimester of pregnancy. The receptor set was obtained from a female donor in good health, enrolled as a control in a pregnancy study.

The V gene is TRBV7-2, the J gene TRBJ1-4, with D perhaps TRBD1 (5 bases). V lost 5 bases, J lost 11 bases, and 18 bases lay in between. Per the germline V gene, CDR1 is SGHTA and CDR2 is FQGNSA. This CDR3 is 14 amino acids long. For the CDR3, the DNA is TGTGCCAGCAGCCCCAGGTCGATGGGGGGGAAACTGTTTTTT. This codes for CASSPRSMGGKLFF.

J is TRBJ2-7 and V is TRBV28; D is uncertain. The CDR3 consists of 13 residues. Germline V gene sequence: CDR1 MDHEN, CDR2 SYDVKM. Trimming took 5 bases from V and 3 from J, leaving 11 bases between them. The CDR3 protein is CASSPRSYYEQYF. The CDR3 DNA reads as TGTGCCAGCAGTCCCCGGTCATACTACGAGCAGTACTTC.

The rearrangement joins TRBV4-3 to TRBJ1-1; D gene uncertain. V was clipped by 0 bases and J by 1 base, with 6 bases between them. CDR1 and CDR2 (germline): LGHNA, YSLEER. The CDR3 spans 14 residues. The CDR3 here is CASSQDRANTEAFF. CDR3 DNA sequence: TGCGCCAGCAGCCAAGATCGAGCGAACACTGAAGCTTTCTTT.

This clone was recorded only once. The chain joins TRBV5-1 to TRBJ2-7; D call uncertain. CDR1 is SGHRS, CDR2 YFSETQ, per germline. Trimming stripped 0 bases from V and 2 bases from J, with 6 bases between. This CDR3 has 13 residues. The CDR3, as DNA: TGCGCCAGCAGCTTGGATTATCCCTACGAGCAGTACTTC. Encoded protein: CASSLDYPYEQYF. Full variable domain (missing parts from reference TRBV5-1 and TRBJ2-7): KAGVTQTPRYLIKTRGQQVTLSCSPISGHRSVSWYQQTPGQGLQFLFEYFSETQRNKGNFPGRFSGRQFSNSRSEMNVSTLELGDSALYLCASSLDYPYEQYFGPGTRLTVT.

This chain connects TRBV18 to TRBJ1-4; 7 bases match TRBD1. The CDR3 totals 14 residues. The germline V gene has CDR1 KGHSH and CDR2 LQKENI. The V segment lost 3 bases and the J segment 8 bases; nucleotides outside the gene matches: 6. CDR3 sequence (DNA): TGTGCCAGCTCACCCCATACAGGGGCAGAAAAACTGTTTTTT. Its translation is CASSPHTGAEKLFF.

The chain carries TRBV2 and TRBJ2-1; TRBD2 agrees at 13 bases. The germline gives CDR1 SNHLY, CDR2 FYNNEI. J lost 9 bases, V lost 7 bases, and 9 bases had no gene match. The CDR3 consists of 15 residues. Written as DNA, the CDR3 is TGTGCCAGCAAAATAACTAGCGGGGGGGCTGGTGAGCAGTTCTTC. Protein: CASKITSGGAGEQFF.

The chain recombines TRBV7-3 with TRBJ1-6; D is uncertain. The CDR3 loop spans 15 amino acids. The germline V gene has CDR1 SGHTA and CDR2 FQGTGA. Trimming shortened V by 5 bases and J by 6 bases, and 14 bases separated the two germline ends. Here the CDR3 reads CASSPTGSGNSPLHF. As DNA, the CDR3 is TGTGCCAGCAGCCCCACCGGGTCTGGTAATTCACCCCTCCACTTT.

V usage is TRBV6-1 and J usage is TRBJ2-7; 10 positions agree with TRBD1. In germline, CDR1 is MNHNS, CDR2 SASEGT. V gave up 6 bases and J gave up 3 bases; unmatched junction bases: 5. This CDR3 has 14 residues. The CDR3 DNA reads as TGTGCCAGCAGACACCGGGACAGGGGCTACGAGCAGTACTTC. Translation gives CASRHRDRGYEQYF.

This chain joins TRBV5-1 and TRBJ1-1; 8 bases agree with TRBD1. Germline lookup yields CDR1 SGHRS and CDR2 YFSETQ. The CDR3 covers 16 residues. The junction had 6 bases not matched to a gene; V was cut back by 0 bases and J by 2 bases. The DNA for the CDR3 is TGCGCCAGCAGCTTGGACCCCGGGACAGGTAACACTGAAGCTTTCTTT. Translation: CASSLDPGTGNTEAFF.

This chain uses TRBV5-1 with TRBJ2-5; tentative D call: TRBD1 (5 bases). The ends were cut back, 4 bases at V and 4 bases at J, with 14 bases in the middle. Germline CDR1 and CDR2: SGHRS and YFSETQ. The CDR3 totals 14 residues. CDR3 in amino acids: CASSRDQGRETQYF. CDR3 sequence (DNA): TGCGCCAGCAGCCGAGATCAGGGTCGAGAGACCCAGTACTTC.

This rearrangement joins TRBV18 to TRBJ1-3, with D possibly being TRBD1 (6 bases). Between the trimmed V and J ends, which lost 3 bases and 4 bases, there was a span of 13 bases. CDR1 and CDR2 (germline): KGHSH, LQKENI. The CDR3 sequence is 15 residues long. Written as DNA, the CDR3 is TGTGCCAGCTCACCTGGACAGTTTTTAGGAAACACCATATATTTT. Translating gives CASSPGQFLGNTIYF. The full variable domain, its missing parts supplied by reference TRBV18 and TRBJ1-3, is NAGVMQNPRHLVRRRGQEARLRCSPMKGHSHVYWYRQLPEEGLKFMVYLQKENIIDESGMPKERFSAEFPKEGPSILRIQQVVRGDSAAYFCASSPGQFLGNTIYFGEGSWLTVV.

The chain joins TRBV11-2 to TRBJ2-5, with D tentatively TRBD2 (5 bases). V lost 5 bases to trimming and J lost 2 bases, with 9 bases between them. Germline CDR1 SGHAT, CDR2 FQNNGV. CDR3 length: 13 residues. This chain's CDR3 is CASSRPGQETQYF. CDR3 nucleotide sequence: TGTGCCAGCAGCAGACCGGGGCAAGAGACCCAGTACTTC.

The rearrangement links TRBV11-2 to TRBJ1-2; TRBD1 might be the D (5 bases). V was trimmed by 10 bases and J by 2 bases, leaving 14 bases between them. Germline V CDR1 and CDR2: SGHAT, FQNNGV. CDR3 length: 13 amino acids. CDR3 nucleotides: TGTGCCACCTCGGAGGGGCTGAACTATGGCTACACCTTC. Its translation: CATSEGLNYGYTF.

This chain's CDR3 is CASSLPAPGQGVAGELFF. In nucleotides, the CDR3 is TGTGCCAGCAGCTTACCTGCCCCGGGACAGGGGGTTGCCGGGGAGCTGTTTTTT. The rearrangement uses TRBV28 and TRBJ2-2; TRBD1 matches at 11 bases. The CDR3 is 18 residues long. V was pared by 6 bases and J by 6 bases, with 15 bases of the junction left unmatched. The germline gives CDR1 MDHEN, CDR2 SYDVKM.